This TCR beta chain was captured by sequencing in a study of T cell clonotyping in hematopoietic cell transplantation. As to this clone: Its cognate antigen is unknown.

Study outcomes and limitations: Higher Inverse Simpson Index values in graft donor and pretransplant recipient predicted broader posttransplant TCR diversity. After transplant, recipient diversity fell while pathologically expanded clonotypes grew through day 180.

This CDR3 region has 12 residues. Looked up from germline, CDR1 is GTSNPN and CDR2 is SVGIG (reference sequence). V lost 3 bases to trimming and J lost 7 bases; unmatched junction nucleotides: 4. Samples: about 28 days before transplant, then days 30, 100 and 180 after. Clones were sequenced by immunoSEQ multiplex PCR, and TCRdb holds only the in-frame ones, with some missing. The sample has some 14,000 clones; over 95% are singletons. The sequence derives from a female patient between 50 and 60 years old who had an allogeneic stem cell transplant from an unrelated donor, so T cells may come from the graft donor. Some clones in this sample may be carry-over from other donors' samples. Here the sequenced sample was peripheral blood mononuclear cells, taken 30 days after allogeneic stem cell transplant. The rearrangement links TRBV30 to TRBJ2-3; 7 nucleotides align to TRBD1. The CDR3 DNA reads TGTGCCTGGAGACCGGGACAGAATACGCAGTATTTT. Encoded protein: CAWRPGQNTQYF.